This T cell receptor (beta chain) stems from a study of shared clonotypes between healthy human individuals. The study, taken as a whole, reports: The donor pool, a small one, limited the genetic and exposure-history diversity represented.

Germline CDR1 and CDR2: LNHDA and SQIVND (reference sequence). The CDR3 loop spans 17 amino acids. V dropped 3 bases and J dropped 0 bases, with 15 bases sitting between them. The table came from immunoSEQ multiplex PCR; TCRdb's copy has only in-frame clones and leaves some out. The sample holds 400,000 to 600,000 clones, 60% to 80% seen once. In the case of this clone: Its antigen is currently unknown.

Every donor was a Caucasian adult from Nashville, Tennessee. The TCR was taken from a woman in her forties in good health. Some clones in this sample may be carry-over from other donors' samples. The specimen sequenced was PBMCs. The rearrangement joins TRBV19 to TRBJ2-1; no definite D call. The CDR3 DNA follows: TGTGCCAGTAGTATTTCGGGCATCATGAGCTCCTACAATGAGCAGTTCTTC. It is translated as CASSISGIMSSYNEQFF.